This T cell receptor beta chain was sequenced during a study of T cell changes during pregnancy in multiple sclerosis. Using immunoSEQ multiplex PCR, the repertoire was profiled, and TCRdb retains in-frame clones only, with some absent. In the table there are tens of thousands of clones, 90% to 95% of which are singletons. This receptor was taken from a female donor with multiple sclerosis, enrolled in a pregnancy study. The sequencing used CD8+ T cells from peripheral blood mononuclear cells, collected before pregnancy.

This chain's CDR3 is CASSHPGGDTIYF. In DNA, the CDR3 is TGCGCCAGCAGCCACCCGGGGGGGGACACCATATATTTT. J is TRBJ1-3 and V is TRBV4-1, with a weak D call TRBD1 (5 bases). The CDR3 contains 13 residues. Germline CDR1 is MGHRA and CDR2 is YSYEKL. V lost 3 bases and J lost 8, with 11 bases in between.